The clone carrying this TCR beta chain appeared a few times. Antigen: not known. This sample stems from a study of response to subunit inactivated influenza vaccine. General observations from the study: Each seasonal flu vaccination may recruit only limited new T cells, authors suggested.

This CDR3 has 15 amino acids. V lost 1 base and J 2 bases, leaving 8 bases between the germline ends. In germline, CDR1 is SGHTA, CDR2 FQGNSA. TCRdb used MiXCR to reprocess the RT-PCR reads, holding one entry per CDR3 protein. Of hundreds of thousands of distinct CDR3 sequences detected, approximately 15% appear once; the ten largest clones hold over 2.5%. Sequences were derived from CD4+ T cells sorted from PBMCs, sampled less than 30 months after vaccination. The rearrangement uses TRBV7-2 and TRBJ2-2, with a tentative D call TRBD2 (6 bases). This receptor was identified in a man aged 50-75 years who received an inactivated influenza vaccine. CDR3 sequence (DNA): TGTGCCAGCAGCTTAGTAGGGACTAACACCGGGGAGCTGTTTTTT. This sequence encodes CASSLVGTNTGELFF.